These 25 T cell receptor beta chains were all obtained from the same sample, sequenced in a study of OX40 agonist ivuxolimab in advanced cancers. Produced via immunoSEQ multiplex PCR; TCRdb's table is partial and in-frame only. In the table there are about 38,000 clones, around four fifths of which are singletons. The sequencing here drew on CD4+ or CD8+ T cells sorted from blood, taken in a trial of the OX40 agonist ivuxolimab. All receptors derive from an adult with an advanced solid tumor such as melanoma, head and neck, liver or kidney cancer.

This clone has just one count. The V call is TRBV6-5, the J call TRBJ1-3; tentatively, D is TRBD1 (6 bases). The germline gives CDR1 MNHEY, CDR2 SVGAGI. CDR3 length: 15 residues. The germline V and J ends were trimmed by 0 bases and 0 bases, with 6 bases remaining between them. The CDR3 region is CASSYSGGSGNTIYF. The CDR3 DNA follows: TGTGCCAGCAGTTACTCAGGGGGCTCTGGAAACACCATATATTTT.

The rearrangement links TRBV28 to TRBJ1-5, with 9 positions matching TRBD1. Germline V gene lookup returns CDR1 MDHEN and CDR2 SYDVKM. After removal of 7 bases from V and 5 bases from J, the junction contained 9 bases not matched to a gene. The CDR3 is 15 residues long. In nucleotides, the CDR3 is TGTGCCAGCATAACCGGGACAGGGATCTATCAGCCCCAGCATTTT. It codes for CASITGTGIYQPQHF.

This clone has only a few counts. The genes are TRBV7-6 and TRBJ2-3; 12 nucleotides line up with TRBD2. The CDR3 contains 17 residues. Trimming took 5 bases from V and 2 from J; bases not matched to a gene: 8. In germline, CDR1 is SGHVS, CDR2 FNYEAQ. CDR3 nucleotide sequence: TGTGCCAGCAGCCCCGAGGGACTAGCGGGCCTCACAGATACGCAGTATTTT. It yields the protein CASSPEGLAGLTDTQYF.

The chain uses TRBV28 and TRBJ1-2; 9 nucleotides align to TRBD1. With 6 bases clipped from V and 8 bases from J, the junction kept 7 bases outside the gene matches. The CDR3 is 13 amino acids. The germline gives CDR1 MDHEN, CDR2 SYDVKM. The CDR3 region has the DNA TGTGCCAGCAGCCCAAGGACAGGGGAAGGCTACACCTTC. The encoded protein is CASSPRTGEGYTF.

The chain uses TRBV19 and TRBJ1-1; TRBD1 agrees at 8 bases. The length of the CDR3 is 14 residues. Germline V gives CDR1 LNHDA, CDR2 SQIVND (reference sequence). The ends lost 3 bases at V and 3 bases at J; junction bases unmatched: 3. This CDR3 reads CASSITGGYTEAFF. CDR3 bases: TGTGCCAGTAGTATTACAGGGGGATACACTGAAGCTTTCTTT.

CDR3 sequence reads: CASSRDRADTQYF. DNA of the CDR3: TGCGCCAGCAGCCGGGACAGGGCGGATACGCAGTATTTT. This chain joins TRBV4-1 and TRBJ2-3, with 9 bases aligning to TRBD1. The V gene end was trimmed by 4 bases and the J gene end by 6 bases; junction bases not matched to a gene: 2. Germline CDR1 reads MGHRA; CDR2 reads YSYEKL. The CDR3 is made up of 13 amino acids.

This CDR3 reads CASKPLAGLNSNTGELFF. The CDR3 nucleotides read TGTGCCAGTAAGCCCCTCGCGGGATTAAACTCGAACACCGGGGAGCTGTTTTTT. V and J are TRBV19 and TRBJ2-2; D might be TRBD2 (6 bases). CDR1 and CDR2 from the germline V gene are LNHDA and SQIVND (reference sequence). Trimming took 7 bases from V and 0 from J, leaving 21 bases between them. The CDR3 extends over 18 amino acids.

J is TRBJ1-4 and V is TRBV2, with 9 bases identical to TRBD1. Germline V gene data show CDR1 as SNHLY and CDR2 as FYNNEI. The length of the CDR3 is 14 residues. V gave up 6 bases and J gave up 8 bases; unmatched junction bases: 7. The CDR3 nucleotides read TGTGCCAGCAGGAGGGGACAGGGTGAAGAAAAACTGTTTTTT. Translation gives CASRRGQGEEKLFF.

The chain uses TRBV7-9 and TRBJ1-6; 9 positions match TRBD1. The CDR3 is 15 amino acids. CDR1 SEHNR and CDR2 FQNEAQ come from the germline V gene (reference sequence). V trimming: 4 bases; J trimming: 7 bases; junction bases outside the gene matches: 5. The CDR3 sequence is CASSWTGARNSPLHF. Written as DNA, the CDR3 is TGTGCCAGCAGCTGGACAGGGGCTCGGAATTCACCCCTCCACTTT.

This rearrangement joins TRBV7-2 to TRBJ1-1; tentative D call: TRBD1 (5 bases). The CDR3 totals 15 residues. The germline V gene has CDR1 SGHTA and CDR2 FQGNSA. Trimming shortened V by 1 base and J by 3 bases, and 12 bases separated the two germline ends. The CDR3 region has the DNA TGTGCCAGCAGCTTAGTTCTTTGGGGGTACACTGAAGCTTTCTTT. It yields the protein CASSLVLWGYTEAFF. Together with reference TRBV7-2 and TRBJ1-1, the CDR3 gives the full variable domain: GAGVSQSPSNKVTEKGKDVELRCDPISGHTALYWYRQSLGQGLEFLIYFQGNSAPDKSGLPSDRFSAERTGGSVSTLTIQRTQQEDSAVYLCASSLVLWGYTEAFFGQGTRLTVV.

The chain employs TRBV6-6 and TRBJ2-3; 8 bases match TRBD2. The CDR3 sequence is 14 residues long. The V gene's germline CDR1 is MNHNY and CDR2 SVGAGI (reference sequence). Trimming at V came to 7 bases and at J to 5 bases, leaving 8 bases not matched to a gene. CDR3: CASTDSGKVDTQYF. CDR3 DNA: TGTGCCAGCACCGATAGCGGGAAAGTAGATACGCAGTATTTT.

This clone was seen only a few times. The chain links TRBV7-9 to TRBJ1-2, with D tentatively TRBD1 (5 bases). The ends were cut back, 4 bases at V and 4 bases at J, with 10 bases in the middle. Per germline, CDR1 SEHNR and CDR2 FQNEAQ (reference sequence). The CDR3 has 13 amino acids. In nucleotides, the CDR3 is TGTGCCAGCAGCTCGGACAACTTCTATGGCTACACCTTC. The encoded protein is CASSSDNFYGYTF.

J is TRBJ2-7 and V is TRBV6-6; D is possibly TRBD1 (6 bases). Germline V gene lookup returns CDR1 MNHNY and CDR2 SVGAGI (reference sequence). Trimming removed 5 bases at V and 0 bases at J, with 11 bases between. The CDR3 sequence is 14 residues long. This CDR3 reads CASSTRDNSYEQYF. Here the CDR3 DNA reads TGTGCCAGCAGTACCCGGGACAACTCCTACGAGCAGTACTTC.

J is TRBJ2-7 and V is TRBV28; 9 bases fit TRBD1. The V and J ends lost 0 bases and 0 bases, in that order; junction bases with no gene match: 0. This CDR3 has 15 residues. In germline, CDR1 is MDHEN, CDR2 SYDVKM. As DNA, the CDR3 is TGTGCCAGCAGTTTATGGGGACAGGGCTCCTACGAGCAGTACTTC. It codes for CASSLWGQGSYEQYF.

Of note for this clone: The identical CDR3 is also encoded by other nucleotide sequences in the sample. The gene calls are TRBV29-1 and TRBJ1-5; D ambiguous. Per germline, CDR1 SQVTM and CDR2 ANQGSEA. Trimming left V 7 bases short and J 10 bases short, with 20 bases between. The CDR3 is 13 residues long. The CDR3 is CSAESFPSGPQHF. The CDR3, as DNA: TGCAGCGCCGAGAGCTTTCCCTCCGGTCCCCAGCATTTT.

The V call is TRBV7-2, the J call TRBJ2-1, with 9 bases fitting TRBD1. The CDR3 has 17 residues. Germline assignment: CDR1 SGHTA and CDR2 FQGNSA. The V gene end was trimmed by 1 base and the J gene end by 6 bases; junction bases not matched to a gene: 10. CDR3 region: CASSLVYGTGLSNEQFF. CDR3 sequence (DNA): TGTGCCAGCAGCTTAGTCTACGGGACAGGGTTGTCCAATGAGCAGTTCTTC.

The V gene is TRBV6-6, the J gene TRBJ1-2; no firm D call. The CDR3 extends over 14 amino acids. CDR1 is MNHNY and CDR2 is SVGAGI in the germline V gene (reference sequence). V dropped 2 bases and J dropped 5 bases, with 12 bases sitting between them. The CDR3 here is CASSYGSGLYGYTF. CDR3 nucleotides: TGTGCCAGCAGTTACGGTTCGGGTTTATATGGCTACACCTTC.

This chain uses TRBV4-1 with TRBJ2-1; D uncertain. CDR1 and CDR2 (germline): MGHRA, YSYEKL. Between the trimmed V and J ends, which lost 0 bases and 2 bases, there was a span of 14 bases. The CDR3 is made up of 17 amino acids. CDR3 sequence reads: CASSQDPPGLTYNEQFF. The CDR3 DNA reads TGCGCCAGCAGCCAAGATCCCCCGGGCCTCACCTACAATGAGCAGTTCTTC.

This chain links TRBV7-9 with TRBJ1-2; weak D call: TRBD1 (5 bases). Deletions cut 5 bases from V and 8 bases from J, with 18 bases between. The CDR3 extends over 14 amino acids. CDR1 and CDR2 from the germline V gene are SEHNR and FQNEAQ (reference sequence). CDR3 residues: CASSEQTGTLGYTF. CDR3 bases: TGTGCCAGCAGCGAACAGACCGGGACTCTGGGCTACACCTTC.

V is TRBV4-2 and J is TRBJ1-6; the match to TRBD1 covers 9 bases. CDR1 is LGHNA, CDR2 YNFKEQ, per germline. V lost 4 bases to trimming and J lost 6 bases; unmatched junction nucleotides: 4. The CDR3 is made up of 15 amino acids. The CDR3 spells CASSPRTGVNSPLHF. DNA for the CDR3: TGTGCCAGCAGCCCCCGGACAGGGGTTAATTCACCCCTCCACTTT.

The rearrangement links TRBV28 to TRBJ1-5, with D perhaps TRBD1 (6 bases). Germline-derived CDR1 and CDR2 are MDHEN and SYDVKM. The CDR3 covers 15 residues. V was clipped by 5 bases and J by 4 bases, with 15 bases between them. CDR3 coding DNA: TGTGCCAGCAGTCCACCCGGGACACCTAATCAGCCCCAGCATTTT. The encoded protein is CASSPPGTPNQPQHF. Full variable domain (outside the CDR3, taken from reference TRBV28 and TRBJ1-5): DVKVTQSSRYLVKRTGEKVFLECVQDMDHENMFWYRQDPGLGLRLIYFSYDVKMKEKGDIPEGYSVSREKKERFSLILESASTNQTSMYLCASSPPGTPNQPQHFGDGTRLSIL.

The V gene is TRBV10-3, the J gene TRBJ1-1, with TRBD1 matching over 9 bases. The trim removed 4 bases at V and 1 base at J, leaving 10 bases unmatched. Germline V gene data show CDR1 as ENHRY and CDR2 as SYGVKD. The CDR3 length is 17 residues. CDR3 sequence (DNA): TGTGCCATCAGTGCTAACAGGGGGCGCGAAGGGAACACTGAAGCTTTCTTT. It yields the protein CAISANRGREGNTEAFF.

The CDR3 DNA sequence: TGTGCCAGCAGTTTATTTCAGGGACGGAACACTGAAGCTTTCTTT. As protein: CASSLFQGRNTEAFF. V gene TRBV28 combines with J gene TRBJ1-1; D is perhaps TRBD1 (5 bases). Trimming stripped 1 base from V and 1 base from J, with 10 bases between. Looked up from germline, CDR1 is MDHEN and CDR2 is SYDVKM. There are 15 residues in the CDR3.

This clone turned up a few times. This chain links TRBV7-2 with TRBJ2-3; 9 bases map to TRBD2. The CDR3 sequence is 15 residues long. Germline lookup yields CDR1 SGHTA and CDR2 FQGNSA. V was pared by 8 bases and J by 4 bases, with 10 bases of the junction left unmatched. CDR3 nucleotides: TGTGCCAGCGCCATGAGTAGCGGGAGAGCAGATACGCAGTATTTT. Its translation is CASAMSSGRADTQYF.

The chain joins TRBV30 to TRBJ2-5; maybe TRBD2 (6 bases). Per germline, CDR1 GTSNPN and CDR2 SVGIG (reference sequence). CDR3 length: 13 residues. Trimming took 2 bases from V and 2 from J, leaving 9 bases between them. The CDR3 nucleotides are TGTGCCTGGAGTAGGAGCGGGCAAGAGACCCAGTACTTC. Encoded protein: CAWSRSGQETQYF.